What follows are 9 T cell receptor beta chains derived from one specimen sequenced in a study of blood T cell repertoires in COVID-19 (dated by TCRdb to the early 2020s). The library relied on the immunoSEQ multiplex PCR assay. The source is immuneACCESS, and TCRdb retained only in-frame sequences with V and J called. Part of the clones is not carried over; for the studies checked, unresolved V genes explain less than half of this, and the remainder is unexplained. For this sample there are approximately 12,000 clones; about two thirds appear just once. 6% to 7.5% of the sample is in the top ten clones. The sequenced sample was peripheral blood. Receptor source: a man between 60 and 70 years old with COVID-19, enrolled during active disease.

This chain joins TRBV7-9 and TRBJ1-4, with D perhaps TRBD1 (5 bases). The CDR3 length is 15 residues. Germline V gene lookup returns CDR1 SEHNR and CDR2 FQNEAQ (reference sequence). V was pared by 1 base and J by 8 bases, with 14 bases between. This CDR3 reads CASSLGQDIREKLFF. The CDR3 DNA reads TGTGCCAGCAGCTTAGGGCAGGACATCCGGGAAAAACTGTTTTTT.

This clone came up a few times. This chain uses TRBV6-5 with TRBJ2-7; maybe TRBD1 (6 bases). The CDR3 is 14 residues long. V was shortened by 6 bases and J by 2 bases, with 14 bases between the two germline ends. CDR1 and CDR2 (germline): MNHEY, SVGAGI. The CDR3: CASSPWGPTYEQYF. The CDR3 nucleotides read TGTGCCAGCAGCCCATGGGGGCCGACCTACGAGCAGTACTTC.

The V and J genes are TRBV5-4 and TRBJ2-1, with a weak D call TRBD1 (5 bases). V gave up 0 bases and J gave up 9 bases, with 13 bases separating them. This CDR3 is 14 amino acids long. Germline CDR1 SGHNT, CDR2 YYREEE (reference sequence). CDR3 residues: CASSLEREGAEQFF. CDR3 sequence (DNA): TGTGCCAGCAGCTTGGAAAGAGAAGGGGCTGAGCAGTTCTTC. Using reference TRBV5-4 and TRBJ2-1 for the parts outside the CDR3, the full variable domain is ETGVTQSPTHLIKTRGQQVTLRCSSQSGHNTVSWYQQALGQGPQFIFQYYREEENGRGNFPPRFSGLQFPNYSSELNVNALELDDSALYLCASSLEREGAEQFFGPGTRLTVL.

As DNA, the CDR3 is TGTGCCAGCAGCAATCAACAGGGGGCTTATACGCAGTATTTT. Protein product: CASSNQQGAYTQYF. This sequence joins TRBV21-1 and TRBJ2-3; the table assigns TRBD1, which was not confirmed against the DNA. TRBV21-1 corresponds to a pseudogene. The CDR3 covers 14 residues.

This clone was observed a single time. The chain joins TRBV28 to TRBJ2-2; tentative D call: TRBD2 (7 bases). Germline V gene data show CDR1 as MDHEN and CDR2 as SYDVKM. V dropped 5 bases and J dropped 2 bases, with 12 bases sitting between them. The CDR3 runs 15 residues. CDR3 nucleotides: TGTGCCAGCAGTGGGGGCGGGGGAAACACCGGGGAGCTGTTTTTT. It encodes CASSGGGGNTGELFF.

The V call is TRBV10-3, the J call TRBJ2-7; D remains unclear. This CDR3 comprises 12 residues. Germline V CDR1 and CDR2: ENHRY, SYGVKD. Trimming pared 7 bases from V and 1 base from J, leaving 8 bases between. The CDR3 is CAIKDSSYEQYF. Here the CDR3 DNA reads TGTGCCATCAAAGACTCATCCTACGAGCAGTACTTC.

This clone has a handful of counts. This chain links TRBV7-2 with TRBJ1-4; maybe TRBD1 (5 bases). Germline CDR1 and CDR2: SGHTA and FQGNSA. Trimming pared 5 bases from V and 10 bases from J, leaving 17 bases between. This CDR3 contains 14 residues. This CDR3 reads CASSAGLDYGKLFF. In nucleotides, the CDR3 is TGTGCCAGCAGCGCGGGACTGGATTATGGAAAACTGTTTTTT.

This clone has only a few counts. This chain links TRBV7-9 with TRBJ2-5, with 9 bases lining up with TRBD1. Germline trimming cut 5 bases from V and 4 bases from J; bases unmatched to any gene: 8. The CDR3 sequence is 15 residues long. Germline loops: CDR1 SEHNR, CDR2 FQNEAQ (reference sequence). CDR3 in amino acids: CASSQGQGLRETQYF. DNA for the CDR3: TGTGCCAGCAGCCAGGGACAGGGTTTGAGAGAGACCCAGTACTTC.

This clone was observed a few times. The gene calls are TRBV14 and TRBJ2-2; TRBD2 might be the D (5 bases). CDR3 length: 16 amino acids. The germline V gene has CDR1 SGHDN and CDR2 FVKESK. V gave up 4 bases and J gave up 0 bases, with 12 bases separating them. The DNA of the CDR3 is TGTGCCAGCAGCCTCCGGACTCGATCGAACACCGGGGAGCTGTTTTTT. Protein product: CASSLRTRSNTGELFF. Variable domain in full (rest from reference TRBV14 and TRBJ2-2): EAGVTQFPSHSVIEKGQTVTLRCDPISGHDNLYWYRRVMGKEIKFLLHFVKESKQDESGMPNNRFLAERTGGTYSTLKVQPAELEDSGVYFCASSLRTRSNTGELFFGEGSRLTVL.